These T cell receptor beta chains were read from a single sample in a study of T cells after yellow fever vaccination. TCRdb analysed the 5' RACE reads with MiXCR anew, one entry per CDR3 protein. The table has roughly 520,000 distinct CDR3 sequences, roughly a fifth seen once. Sequenced here: PBMCs, sampled about 21 days after the first yellow fever vaccination. All receptors derive from a man aged 18-30 years who received the YFV17D yellow fever vaccine. Each CDR3 is given without its conserved first and last residue.

J gene	V gene	CDR3 protein
TRBJ2-3	TRBV4-3	ASSPAETNTQY
TRBJ2-7	TRBV29-1	SVALTLSSYEQY
TRBJ2-3	TRBV6-1	ASMGGPTDTQY
TRBJ2-1	TRBV29-1	SSGAGGYNEQF
TRBJ1-6	TRBV7-9	ASSLGSRENSPLH
TRBJ2-7	TRBV7-9	ASSSLVQGAYEQY
TRBJ2-1	TRBV19	ASSIDAYNEQF
TRBJ2-1	TRBV9	ASSPTDNEQF
TRBJ2-7	TRBV7-9	ASSSGGTGQPYEQY
TRBJ2-1	TRBV7-3	ASSLTFGGLPYNEQF
TRBJ2-5	TRBV5-1	ASSWDRGTQY
TRBJ2-1	TRBV29-1	SVVLAGVYNEQF
TRBJ2-5	TRBV7-8	ANSDSGAQETQY
TRBJ1-1	TRBV12-3/TRBV12-4	ASSYTGGMGTEAF
TRBJ1-1	TRBV7-8	ASSLVQGLDTEAF
TRBJ2-7	TRBV27	ASSQPGTGLEQY
TRBJ1-4	TRBV7-2	ASSSDRAHEKLF
TRBJ2-1	TRBV10-3	AISARTAPNEQF
TRBJ2-1	TRBV5-1	ASSVTSGGNEQF
TRBJ2-5	TRBV20-1	SARDLAGEETQY
TRBJ2-6	TRBV4-1	ASSHQRGNRANVLT
TRBJ2-2	TRBV7-9	ASSTQGFYTGELF
TRBJ2-5	TRBV5-4	ASSLGGLAGQETQY
TRBJ2-1	TRBV7-3	ASSSRTGTPYNEQF
TRBJ2-5	TRBV10-2	ASSEWTPYQY
TRBJ2-2	TRBV6-2/TRBV6-3	ASRLTSGGYSTGELF
TRBJ2-1	TRBV7-9	ASSLGLAGGRQF
TRBJ2-1	TRBV6-1	ASRRLGGAHNEQF
TRBJ2-1	TRBV12-3/TRBV12-4	ASSTRPRDEQF
TRBJ1-1	TRBV29-1	SVDTWDTEAF
TRBJ2-5	TRBV7-2	ASSSPGRSMGTQY
TRBJ2-1	TRBV24-1	ATSEGWDGEQF
TRBJ1-1	TRBV7-3	ASSLTWGTEAF
TRBJ1-5	TRBV6-6	ASSHGGNQPQH
TRBJ2-2	TRBV2	ASRDWNTGELF